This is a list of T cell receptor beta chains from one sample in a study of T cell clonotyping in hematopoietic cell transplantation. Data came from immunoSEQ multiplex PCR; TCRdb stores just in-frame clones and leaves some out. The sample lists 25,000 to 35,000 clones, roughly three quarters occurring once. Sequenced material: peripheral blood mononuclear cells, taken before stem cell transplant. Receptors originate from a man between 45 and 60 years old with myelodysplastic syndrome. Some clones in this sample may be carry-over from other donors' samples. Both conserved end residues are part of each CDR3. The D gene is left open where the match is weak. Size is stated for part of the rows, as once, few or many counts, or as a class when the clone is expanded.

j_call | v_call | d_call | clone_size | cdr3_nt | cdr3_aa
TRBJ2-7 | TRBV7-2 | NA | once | TGTGCCAGCAGCTTAGCCACCTACGAGCAGTACTTC | CASSLATYEQYF
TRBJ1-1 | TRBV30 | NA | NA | TGTGCCCGAGAGGGGAGGGGGACTGAAGCTTTCTTT | CAREGRGTEAFF
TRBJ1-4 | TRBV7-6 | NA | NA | TGTGCCAGCAGCTTAGCGTATGGACGTGGGGATGAAAAACTGTTTTTT | CASSLAYGRGDEKLFF
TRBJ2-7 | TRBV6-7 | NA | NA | TGTGCCAGCCCCCGGCGGACAAACTACGAGCAGTACTTC | CASPRRTNYEQYF
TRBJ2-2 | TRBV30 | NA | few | TGTGCCTGGAAGCCAATAGTGACCGGGGAGCTGTTTTTT | CAWKPIVTGELFF
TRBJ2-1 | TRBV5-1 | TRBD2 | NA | TGCGCCAGCAGCTTGGAGCCTAGCGGGAGTCCGGGTGAGCAGTTCTTC | CASSLEPSGSPGEQFF
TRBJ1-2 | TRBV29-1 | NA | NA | TGCAGCGAAGGCACAGGGCAAGGCTACACCTTC | CSEGTGQGYTF
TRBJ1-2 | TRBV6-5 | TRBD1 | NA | TGTGCCAGCAGTAGAAATTTACAGGGGAACTATGGCTACACCTTC | CASSRNLQGNYGYTF
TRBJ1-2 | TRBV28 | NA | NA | TGTGCCAGCAGAGTCGGGATCTTAGATGGCTACACCTTC | CASRVGILDGYTF
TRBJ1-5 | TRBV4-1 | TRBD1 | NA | TGCGCCAGCAGCCAAGATGTCCAGGGGGCCTATCAGCCCCAGCATTTT | CASSQDVQGAYQPQHF
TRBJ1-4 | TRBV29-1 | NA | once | TGCGTGGGGGGCGCGGCTGAAAAACTGTTTTTT | CVGGAAEKLFF
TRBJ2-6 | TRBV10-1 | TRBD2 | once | TGCGCCAAGTTAGCGGGTGGAACCGACTCTGGGGCCAACGTCCTGACTTTC | CAKLAGGTDSGANVLTF
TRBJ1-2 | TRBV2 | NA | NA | TGTGCCAGCAGCCCCGACAGAGGCTACACCTTC | CASSPDRGYTF
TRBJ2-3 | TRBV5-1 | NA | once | TGCGCCAGCAGTGTTGGGACCCCAGATACGCAGTATTTT | CASSVGTPDTQYF
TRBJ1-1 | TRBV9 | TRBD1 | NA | TGTGCCAGCAGCGCCGGGACAGGGTTAAATAGGGAAGCTTTCTTT | CASSAGTGLNREAFF
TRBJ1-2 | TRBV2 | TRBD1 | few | TGTGCCACTGACAGGGAAGTTGGCTATGGCTACACCTTC | CATDREVGYGYTF
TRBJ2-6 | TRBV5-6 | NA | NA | TGTGCCAGCAGCCCTCGTGGGACCTTCTCTGGGGCCAACGTCCTGACTTTC | CASSPRGTFSGANVLTF
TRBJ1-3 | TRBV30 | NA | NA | TGTGCCTGGAAGTATCTGGGAAACACCATATATTTT | CAWKYLGNTIYF
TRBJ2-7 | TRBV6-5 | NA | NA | TGTGCCAGCAGTTACGGGCAGACCTACGAGCAGTACTTC | CASSYGQTYEQYF
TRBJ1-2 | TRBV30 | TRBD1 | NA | TGTGCCTGGAATCGGGACAGGGGAAAGGGTGTTGGCTACACCTTC | CAWNRDRGKGVGYTF
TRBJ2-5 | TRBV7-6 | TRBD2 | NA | TGTGCCAGCAGCTTCCCCCCCAGCGGGGGTGAGACCCAGTACTTC | CASSFPPSGGETQYF
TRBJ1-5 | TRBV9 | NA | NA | TGTGCCAGCAGCGAGACCCCAGGGGAAGGACAGCCCCAGCATTTT | CASSETPGEGQPQHF
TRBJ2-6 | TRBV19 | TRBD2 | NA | TGTGCCAGTAGTCCGGGGGGGACGGCCAGCTCTGGGGCCAACGTCCTGACTTTC | CASSPGGTASSGANVLTF
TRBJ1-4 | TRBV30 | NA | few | TGTGCCTGGAGTACCCTGAGTCTGAACCTGTTTTTT | CAWSTLSLNLFF
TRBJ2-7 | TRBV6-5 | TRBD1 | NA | TGTGCCAGCAGTCCGACAGGGGCGAGGAACGAGCAGTACTTC | CASSPTGARNEQYF
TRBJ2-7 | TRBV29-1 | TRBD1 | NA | TGCAGCGTGGATGGACAGGGAGGCTACGAGCAGTACTTC | CSVDGQGGYEQYF
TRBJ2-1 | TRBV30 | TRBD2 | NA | TGTGCCTGGAGTAAGGGACTAGCGGGAGGGCCCGGGGATTACAATGAGCAGTTCTTC | CAWSKGLAGGPGDYNEQFF
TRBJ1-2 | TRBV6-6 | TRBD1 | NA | TGTGCCAGCAGTCACGGACAGGGGGGCTACACCTTC | CASSHGQGGYTF
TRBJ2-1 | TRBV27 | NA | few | TGTGCCAGCAGCGTGGAGCGGGTAGACAATGAGCAGTTCTTC | CASSVERVDNEQFF
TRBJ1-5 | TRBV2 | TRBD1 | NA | TGTGCCAGCCGGGTCAGGGGGAATCAGCCCCAGCATTTT | CASRVRGNQPQHF
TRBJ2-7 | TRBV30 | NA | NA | TGTGCCTGGAGTGGGTACGAGCAGTACTTC | CAWSGYEQYF
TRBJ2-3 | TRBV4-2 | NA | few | TGTGCCAGCAGCCCCGAGGGACTTGTAAGCACAGATACGCAGTATTTT | CASSPEGLVSTDTQYF
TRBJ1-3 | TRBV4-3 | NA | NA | TGCGCCTCCCGAGGGGGAAACACCATATATTTT | CASRGGNTIYF
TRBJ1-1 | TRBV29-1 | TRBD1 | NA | TGCAGCGTCTCTGGACAGGGGAACACTGAAGCTTTCTTT | CSVSGQGNTEAFF
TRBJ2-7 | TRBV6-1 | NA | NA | TGTGCCAGCAGTGGGTCCCAGGGCCTCACCGGTTACGAGCAGTACTTC | CASSGSQGLTGYEQYF